Listed below are T cell receptor beta chains from one sample, sequenced in a study of neurological immune-mediated disorders. In TCRdb, the 5' RACE reads were re-called with MiXCR into one record per CDR3 protein. The table lists tens of thousands of distinct CDR3 sequences, under 4% of them singletons, with around 7.7% in the top ten. The specimen was PBMCs. The receptors shown here come from an older woman with multiple sclerosis. CDR3s include the opening cysteine and the closing phenylalanine or tryptophan. The D gene is left open where the match is weak. The size entry gives once, few or many counts, or a class when the clone is expanded.

D	size	V	J	DNA	CDR3
TRBD1	many	TRBV20-1	TRBJ2-3	TGCAGTGCTAGTCCCCCGACAGGGGACACAGATACGCAGTATTTT	CSASPPTGDTDTQYF
.	medium-sized	TRBV28	TRBJ2-7	TGTGCCAGCAGTCCCTCGACCGAGCAGTACTTC	CASSPSTEQYF
.	many	TRBV20-1	TRBJ1-1	TGCAGTGCTAGAAAAGGGGGGGCTGAAGCTTTCTTT	CSARKGGAEAFF
.	many	TRBV28	TRBJ2-7	TGTGCCAGCAGTTTATTGCAGGACGGCATCTACGAGCAGTACTTC	CASSLLQDGIYEQYF
.	many	TRBV7-9	TRBJ2-3	TGTGCCAGCAGCTTAGAAGGAGGGGCAGATACGCAGTATTTT	CASSLEGGADTQYF
TRBD2	many	TRBV6-5	TRBJ2-2	TGTGCCAGTTCCACTAGCGAAACCGGGGAGCTGTTTTTT	CASSTSETGELFF
.	many	TRBV5-1	TRBJ2-3	TGCGCCAGCAGCTTGGTTCCAGCGAGCGATACGCAGTATTTT	CASSLVPASDTQYF
.	many	TRBV28	TRBJ2-5	TGTGCCAGCAGTTCTCAAGAGACCCAGTACTTC	CASSSQETQYF
TRBD1	many	TRBV24-1	TRBJ2-2	TGTGCCACCAGTGATTGGACAGGGGGCTACAACACCGGGGAGCTGTTTTTT	CATSDWTGGYNTGELFF
.	medium-sized	TRBV29-1	TRBJ2-7	TGCAGCGTGGGGGGAACCTACGAGCAGTACTTC	CSVGGTYEQYF
TRBD1	many	TRBV4-2	TRBJ1-2	TGTGCCAGCAGCCAAGCATCAGGGGGCCTCTATGGCTACACCTTC	CASSQASGGLYGYTF
TRBD1	many	TRBV6-5	TRBJ1-6	TGTGCCAGCAGTCGGGGACAGGATAATTCACCCCTCCACTTT	CASSRGQDNSPLHF